The source of this TCR beta chain is a study of blood T cell repertoires in COVID-19. Study as a whole: The cDNA or gDNA used as material had been derived from T cells, B-cell-depleted T cells, or PBMCs.

V shed 7 bases, J shed 7 bases, and the junction held 10 bases outside the gene matches. CDR1 and CDR2 (germline): SNHLY, FYNNEI. The CDR3 spans 15 residues. Some clones are missing from TCRdb's copy, which holds only in-frame ones; the method was immunoSEQ multiplex PCR. The sample carries approximately 120,000 clones, roughly 79% recorded once. The sequence was obtained from a human donor in a cohort sampled during active COVID-19. Material for sequencing was peripheral blood. The gene calls are TRBV2 and TRBJ2-7; 13 bases align to TRBD2. Written as DNA, the CDR3 is TGTGCCAGCACAGCCGGACTAGCGGGGGTTTATGAGCAGTACTTC. Protein: CASTAGLAGVYEQYF. The full variable domain, in which reference TRBV2 and TRBJ2-7 provide the parts outside the CDR3, is EPEVTQTPSHQVTQMGQEVILRCVPISNHLYFYWYRQILGQKVEFLVSFYNNEISEKSEIFDDQFSVERPDGSNFTLKIRSTKLEDSAMYFCASTAGLAGVYEQYFGPGTRLTVT.